Below, 28 T cell receptor beta chains from the same sample are listed, as sequenced in a study of T-cell reconstitution after alpha-beta-depleted transplantation in children. Unique molecular identifiers were used to barcode this TCRbeta library. MiXCR, applied by TCRdb to the PCR reads, yields one record per CDR3 protein. Seen here are 250,000 to 300,000 distinct CDR3 sequences, roughly a tenth observed once, and the top ten hold about 8%. Specimen: PBMCs, collected before TCRalphabeta/CD19-depleted stem cell transplant. Every receptor here comes from a boy under two years old with acute myeloid leukemia, due to receive a stem cell transplant.

This clonotype was counted many times. The chain is built from TRBV12-3 or TRBV12-4 and TRBJ2-7; tentatively, D is TRBD1 (6 bases). Trimming stripped 5 bases from V and 2 bases from J, with 10 bases between. The CDR3 loop spans 13 amino acids. As DNA, the CDR3 is TGTGCCAGCAGTACCGGGACAACCTACGAGCAGTACTTC. This sequence encodes CASSTGTTYEQYF.

This clonotype was seen at least ten times. This chain links TRBV7-2 with TRBJ2-1; D not certain. The CDR3 sequence is 13 residues long. Trimming removed 0 bases at V and 7 bases at J, with 7 bases between. CDR1 is SGHTA, CDR2 FQGNSA, per germline. Here the CDR3 reads CASSLAVGNEQFF. As DNA, the CDR3 is TGTGCCAGCAGCTTAGCGGTCGGGAATGAGCAGTTCTTC.

At least ten counts were recorded for this clonotype. The gene calls are TRBV25-1 and TRBJ2-7; D is possibly TRBD2 (5 bases). The CDR3 is made up of 13 amino acids. V was trimmed by 1 base and J by 5 bases, leaving 9 bases between them. The V gene's germline CDR1 is MGHDK and CDR2 SYGVNS. The CDR3 bases are TGTGCCAGCAGTGAATTTTTCGGGAACGAGCAGTACTTC. Translating it yields CASSEFFGNEQYF.

This clonotype was counted ten times or more. The chain couples TRBV20-1 to TRBJ2-1, with TRBD2 as a possible D gene (5 bases). The germline V and J ends were trimmed by 6 bases and 2 bases, with 14 bases remaining between them. CDR3 length: 14 amino acids. CDR1 and CDR2 (germline): DFQATT, SNEGSKA (reference sequence). The CDR3 spells CSAIGVSTYNEQFF. The DNA for the CDR3 is TGCAGTGCGATCGGGGTTTCCACCTACAATGAGCAGTTCTTC.

This clonotype has ten or more counts. This sequence joins TRBV4-2 and TRBJ2-1, with 13 bases lining up with TRBD2. The trim removed 3 bases at V and 8 bases at J, leaving 4 bases unmatched. Germline lookup yields CDR1 LGHNA and CDR2 YNFKEQ. The CDR3 is 15 residues long. CDR3 sequence (DNA): TGTGCCAGCAGCCATACTAGCGGGAGGGGCGATGAGCAGTTCTTC. Its protein product is CASSHTSGRGDEQFF.

This clonotype came up many times. The rearrangement links TRBV10-3 to TRBJ2-7; 12 bases are shared with TRBD2. The CDR3 spans 14 residues. After removal of 5 bases from V and 6 bases from J, the junction contained 5 bases not matched to a gene. Germline V CDR1 and CDR2: ENHRY, SYGVKD. This CDR3 reads CAISLAGGPGEQYF. CDR3 DNA sequence: TGTGCCATCAGTCTAGCGGGGGGGCCAGGCGAGCAGTACTTC.

As concerns this clonotype: A junction boundary mismatches the germline segment, possibly from a read error. The chain couples TRBV20-1 to TRBJ2-5; 7 bases are a match to TRBD1. CDR1 and CDR2 (germline): DFQATT, SNEGSKA (reference sequence). CDR3 size: 14 residues. The CDR3 loop is CSARPRTGEETHYF. The CDR3 DNA sequence: TGCAGTGCTAGACCTCGGACAGGCGAGGAGACCCATTACTTC.

In this sample, this clonotype turned up many times. The chain joins TRBV2 to TRBJ2-4; D might be TRBD2 (6 bases). The germline V gene encodes CDR1 SNHLY and CDR2 FYNNEI. This CDR3 has 14 residues. V lost 2 bases and J lost 1, with 6 bases in between. The CDR3 coding sequence is TGTGCCAGCAGTGAACGGGGGGCCAAAAACATTCAGTACTTC. Translating gives CASSERGAKNIQYF.

A word on this clonotype: Lacking the conserved final phenylalanine or tryptophan, this CDR3 likely reflects a read error. This chain uses TRBV6-5 with TRBJ2-2; the match to TRBD1 covers 9 bases. The V and J ends lost 2 bases and 1 base, in that order; junction bases with no gene match: 8. The CDR3 runs to 18 residues. Per the germline V gene, CDR1 is MNHEY and CDR2 is SVGAGI. CDR3 amino acids: CASSYHPPGQGNTGELFC. The CDR3 DNA is TGTGCCAGCAGTTACCATCCTCCGGGACAGGGGAACACCGGGGAGCTGTTTTGT.

The chain carries TRBV4-3 and TRBJ2-7; TRBD1 agrees at 7 bases. Germline V gene data show CDR1 as LGHNA and CDR2 as YSLEER. The CDR3 sequence is 15 residues long. V dropped 1 base and J dropped 1; count of bases not matched to a gene: 4. The CDR3 loop reads CASSQAARGSYEQYF. CDR3 coding DNA: TGCGCCAGCAGCCAAGCGGCCAGGGGGTCCTACGAGCAGTACTTC.

J is TRBJ2-5 and V is TRBV23-1; tentative D call: TRBD2 (6 bases). TRBV23-1 qualifies as an ORF whose function is uncertain. CDR3 length: 17 amino acids. Trimming took 1 base from V and 2 from J, leaving 17 bases between them. CDR3 in amino acids: CASSQFLRGGAQETQYF. DNA for the CDR3: TGCGCCAGCAGTCAATTCCTTCGGGGCGGGGCACAAGAGACCCAGTACTTC.

This clonotype was counted many times. The rearrangement uses TRBV9 and TRBJ2-6; D is possibly TRBD2 (6 bases). CDR3 length: 16 residues. Trimming pared 4 bases from V and 4 bases from J, leaving 15 bases between. Germline V lookup: CDR1 SGDLS, CDR2 YYNGEE. The CDR3 reads CASSPPGVGGANVLTF. CDR3 coding DNA: TGTGCCAGCAGCCCCCCGGGGGTGGGGGGGGCCAACGTCCTGACTTTC.

This clonotype was seen ten or more times. V gene TRBV20-1 combines with J gene TRBJ2-1, with D tentatively TRBD2 (5 bases). The ends were cut back, 3 bases at V and 3 bases at J, with 15 bases in the middle. The CDR3 consists of 15 residues. CDR1 and CDR2 (germline): DFQATT, SNEGSKA (reference sequence). The DNA of the CDR3 is TGCAGTGCTAGCGAGCGGAGGACCTTCTACAATGAGCAGTTCTTC. Translation: CSASERRTFYNEQFF.

The table lists this clonotype with a few counts. The CDR3 region is CASRGPTGGPGELFF. CDR3 nucleotides: TGTGCCAGTAGAGGCCCGACAGGGGGCCCCGGGGAGCTGTTTTTT. The chain joins TRBV19 to TRBJ2-2; 10 bases line up with TRBD1. CDR3 length: 15 residues. The germline V gene has CDR1 LNHDA and CDR2 SQIVND (reference sequence). The trim removed 6 bases at V and 6 bases at J, leaving 7 bases unmatched.

This clonotype was observed once. This may arise from a read error, as a much more abundant clone is one base away. The V gene is TRBV7-3, the J gene TRBJ2-1, with 10 nucleotides matching TRBD1. Germline V lookup: CDR1 SGHTA, CDR2 FQGTGA. This CDR3 spans 17 amino acids. The chain's CDR3 is CASSLGSTGGYGNDQFF. The CDR3 region has the DNA TGTGCCAGCAGCTTGGGATCGACAGGGGGCTACGGGAATGACCAGTTCTTC.

This clonotype was detected many times. In DNA, the CDR3 is TGTGTTTCAACGGCGGCTAACACTGAAGCTTTCTTT. It translates to CVSTAANTEAFF. The chain uses TRBV6-5 and TRBJ1-1, with D hard to call. The germline gives CDR1 MNHEY, CDR2 SVGAGI. The CDR3 contains 12 residues.

The sample holds many counts of this clonotype. This chain links TRBV12-3 or TRBV12-4 with TRBJ1-6; 11 nucleotides line up with TRBD1. V was clipped by 6 bases and J by 8 bases; unmatched bases: 3. The CDR3 consists of 14 residues. CDR3 region: CASRQDRGHSPLHF. CDR3 nucleotides: TGTGCCAGCAGACAGGACAGGGGGCATTCACCCCTCCACTTT.

This clonotype was detected many times. V usage is TRBV7-2 and J usage is TRBJ2-7; D is perhaps TRBD1 (6 bases). The CDR3 totals 16 residues. CDR1 is SGHTA and CDR2 is FQGNSA in the germline V gene. With 1 base removed from V and 5 bases from J, the gap between germline ends came to 18 bases. Here the CDR3 reads CASSLGWETGPHEQYF. The CDR3 DNA follows: TGTGCCAGCAGCTTAGGTTGGGAGACAGGTCCGCACGAGCAGTACTTC. Full variable domain (outside the CDR3, taken from reference TRBV7-2 and TRBJ2-7): GAGVSQSPSNKVTEKGKDVELRCDPISGHTALYWYRQSLGQGLEFLIYFQGNSAPDKSGLPSDRFSAERTGGSVSTLTIQRTQQEDSAVYLCASSLGWETGPHEQYFGPGTRLTVT.

This clonotype was detected many times. V and J are TRBV27 and TRBJ2-7; D is ambiguous. Germline CDR1 MNHEY, CDR2 SMNVEV (reference sequence). There are 15 residues in the CDR3. V shed 2 bases and J shed 2 bases, with 13 bases lying between them. CDR3 bases: TGTGCCAGCAGTTTACGGGCAGGAAGAACCTACGAGCAGTACTTC. Translated, it gives CASSLRAGRTYEQYF.

This chain links TRBV29-1 with TRBJ2-7, with TRBD2 identical over 8 bases. This CDR3 comprises 13 residues. The germline gives CDR1 SQVTM, CDR2 ANQGSEA. V shed 5 bases and J 4 bases; nucleotides not matched to a gene: 7. The CDR3 DNA is TGCAGCGTTCAACCCTCGGGGGGGTACGAGCAGTACTTC. This sequence encodes CSVQPSGGYEQYF.

This clonotype occurred many times. The chain recombines TRBV27 with TRBJ2-7; D unclear. The germline gives CDR1 MNHEY, CDR2 SMNVEV (reference sequence). The CDR3 is 16 amino acids. V lost 0 bases, J lost 3 bases, and 15 bases lay in between. DNA of the CDR3: TGTGCCAGCAGTTTATCACCGGTCACGGTAAGCTACGAGCAGTACTTC. This translates into CASSLSPVTVSYEQYF.

Remarks on this clonotype: Sequence at one end of the junction differs from germline and may be a read error. CDR3 amino acids: CASIWRKGPNQHQHF. The CDR3 bases are TGTGCCAGCATATGGAGAAAGGGCCCGAATCAGCACCAGCATTTT. V is TRBV28 and J is TRBJ1-5; D not certain. The CDR3 has 15 residues. Germline assignment: CDR1 MDHEN and CDR2 SYDVKM.

This clonotype came up many times. V is TRBV5-4 and J is TRBJ2-2; unclear D gene. Trimming pared 2 bases from V and 3 bases from J, leaving 2 bases between. The CDR3 has 12 amino acids. The germline V gene encodes CDR1 SGHNT and CDR2 YYREEE (reference sequence). CDR3 sequence: CASSFHTGELFF. CDR3 sequence (DNA): TGTGCCAGCAGCTTCCACACCGGGGAGCTGTTTTTT.

This clonotype was seen repeatedly, ten times or more. The J gene is TRBJ1-1, the V gene TRBV9, with no clear D. The CDR3 is 15 residues long. Trimming cost V 0 bases and J 3 bases, with 12 bases left between them. The germline gives CDR1 SGDLS, CDR2 YYNGEE. The CDR3 loop reads CASSVEDRGYTEAFF. The CDR3 region has the DNA TGTGCCAGCAGCGTAGAGGACCGAGGGTACACTGAAGCTTTCTTT.

The chain carries TRBV28 and TRBJ2-7; D is ambiguous. The ends were cut back, 5 bases at V and 1 base at J, with 15 bases in the middle. Germline V gives CDR1 MDHEN, CDR2 SYDVKM. The CDR3 sequence is 15 residues long. CDR3 region: CASSTFPGPSYEQYF. The CDR3 DNA is TGTGCCAGCAGTACGTTTCCGGGCCCGTCCTACGAGCAGTACTTC.

This clonotype was detected many times. The rearrangement uses TRBV4-3 and TRBJ2-3; TRBD2 matches at 12 bases. V dropped 0 bases and J dropped 6; count of bases not matched to a gene: 7. CDR1 LGHNA and CDR2 YSLEER come from the germline V gene. The CDR3 extends over 17 amino acids. CDR3 bases: TGCGCCAGCAGCCAAGAGTTGACTAGCGGGGGAATCGATACGCAGTATTTT. Translated, it gives CASSQELTSGGIDTQYF.

The sample holds many counts of this clonotype. This rearrangement joins TRBV6-2 or TRBV6-3 to TRBJ2-7; D unresolved. Germline assignment: CDR1 MNHEY and CDR2 SVGEGT. V was pared by 6 bases and J by 1 base, with 10 bases between. This CDR3 spans 13 amino acids. DNA of the CDR3: TGTGCCAGCAGGACCCTAGTGTCCTACGAGCAGTACTTC. Translation: CASRTLVSYEQYF.

This clonotype was detected ten times or more. The gene calls are TRBV20-1 and TRBJ2-3; TRBD2 is a possible D gene (7 bases). With 6 bases removed from V and 7 bases from J, the gap between germline ends came to 23 bases. The germline V gene encodes CDR1 DFQATT and CDR2 SNEGSKA (reference sequence). The CDR3 consists of 15 residues. CDR3 in DNA: TGCAGTGCCCCCCTTTGGGGGGGCTCTCAGTATACGCAGTATTTT. Translation: CSAPLWGGSQYTQYF.